This T cell receptor (beta chain) came from a study of blood T cell repertoires in COVID-19. Whole-study context: PBMCs, B-cell-depleted T cells, or T cells provided the cDNA or gDNA that made up the material.

As handled by the study authors: Amplification of reference gene primers was used by the study to estimate nucleated cell counts. Sequencing used immunoSEQ multiplex PCR; TCRdb keeps in-frame clones, though not all of them. The V and J calls and clone size come from that table; D and trimming were worked out from the DNA. The repertoire holds more than 150,000 clones, with more than 75% as singletons. The cohort comprised adults aged roughly 18 to 95 years residing in about 25 US areas. Per the germline V gene, CDR1 is GTSNPN and CDR2 is SVGIG (reference sequence). V lost 2 bases, J lost 6 bases, and 13 bases stayed unmatched. CDR3 size: 16 residues.

The TCR originated in a man in his sixties who had been exposed to COVID-19. The sequenced sample consisted of PBMCs or T cells enriched from blood (not recorded which). The chain carries TRBV30 and TRBJ2-1, with TRBD1 matching over 7 bases. Here the CDR3 reads CAWSLIPGGMSNEQFF. CDR3 in DNA: TGTGCCTGGAGTCTCATCCCAGGGGGTATGAGCAATGAGCAGTTCTTC.